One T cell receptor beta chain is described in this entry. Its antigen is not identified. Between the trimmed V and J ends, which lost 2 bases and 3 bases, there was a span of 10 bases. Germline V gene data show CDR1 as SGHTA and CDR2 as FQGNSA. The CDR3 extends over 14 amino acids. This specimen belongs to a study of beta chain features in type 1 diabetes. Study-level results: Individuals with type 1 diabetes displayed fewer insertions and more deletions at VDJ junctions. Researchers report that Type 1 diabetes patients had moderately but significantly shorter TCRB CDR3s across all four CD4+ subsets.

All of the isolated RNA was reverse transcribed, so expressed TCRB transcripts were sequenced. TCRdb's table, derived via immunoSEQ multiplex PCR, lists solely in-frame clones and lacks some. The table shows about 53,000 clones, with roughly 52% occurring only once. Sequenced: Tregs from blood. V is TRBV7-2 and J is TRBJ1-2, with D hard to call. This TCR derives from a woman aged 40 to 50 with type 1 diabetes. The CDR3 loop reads CASSLLGVDYGYTF. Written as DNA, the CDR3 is TGTGCCAGCAGCTTACTCGGGGTCGACTATGGCTACACCTTC.